These 26 T cell receptor beta chains originate from one sample sequenced in a study of T cell responses to AZD1222 COVID-19 vaccine. Measured with immunoSEQ multiplex PCR; TCRdb has only the in-frame clones, and not every one. The profile shows 150,000 or so clones, roughly nine tenths of them singletons. The sequenced sample was peripheral blood, obtained on day 0 of AZD1222 vaccination. The receptors come from an adult in good health.

This rearrangement joins TRBV6-4 to TRBJ2-3, with D perhaps being TRBD1 or TRBD2 (5 bases each). Germline V gives CDR1 MRHNA, CDR2 SNTAGT. The ends were cut back, 5 bases at V and 6 bases at J, with 12 bases in the middle. This CDR3 is built from 13 residues. CDR3 residues: CASSRDRGDTQYF. The CDR3 DNA is TGTGCCAGCAGTCGGGACCGAGGTGATACGCAGTATTTT.

The count of this clone is one. The chain uses TRBV7-9 and TRBJ2-3; 7 bases map to TRBD1. The CDR3 runs 19 residues. After removal of 7 bases from V and 2 bases from J, the junction contained 21 bases not matched to a gene. Germline values: CDR1 SEHNR, CDR2 FQNEAQ (reference sequence). The CDR3: CASIQLETGQGKITDTQYF. CDR3 DNA: TGTGCCAGCATCCAACTCGAGACAGGGCAGGGGAAAATCACAGATACGCAGTATTTT.

The CDR3 sequence: CASKRQGELNTEAFF. The CDR3 DNA reads as TGTGCCAGCAAGCGACAGGGGGAACTCAACACTGAAGCTTTCTTT. The chain employs TRBV6-5 and TRBJ1-1, with 9 bases aligning to TRBD1. V was pared by 7 bases and J by 2 bases, with 8 bases of the junction left unmatched. The CDR3 length is 15 residues. The germline gives CDR1 MNHEY, CDR2 SVGAGI.

In its sample, this clone was seen a few times. The rearrangement joins TRBV5-5 to TRBJ2-5, with D possibly TRBD1 on 6 matching bases. Germline-derived CDR1 and CDR2 are SGHKS and YYEKEE (reference sequence). V dropped 4 bases and J dropped 5 bases, with 12 bases sitting between them. The CDR3 has 13 amino acids. The CDR3 here is CASSLRQDETQYF. CDR3 bases: TGTGCCAGCAGCCTACGACAGGACGAGACCCAGTACTTC.

The CDR3 loop is CASSLATGQGDGYTF. The CDR3 region has the DNA TGCGCCAGCAGCTTGGCGACAGGCCAGGGAGATGGCTACACCTTC. The V gene is TRBV5-1, the J gene TRBJ1-2; D possibly corresponds to TRBD1 (6 bases). Germline CDR1 SGHRS, CDR2 YFSETQ. Trimming shortened V by 0 bases and J by 6 bases, and 15 bases separated the two germline ends. The CDR3 length is 15 residues. Full variable domain (outside the CDR3, taken from reference TRBV5-1 and TRBJ1-2): KAGVTQTPRYLIKTRGQQVTLSCSPISGHRSVSWYQQTPGQGLQFLFEYFSETQRNKGNFPGRFSGRQFSNSRSEMNVSTLELGDSALYLCASSLATGQGDGYTFGSGTRLTVV.

This clone was found a few times. V gene TRBV29-1 combines with J gene TRBJ1-4, with 7 bases that match TRBD1. The CDR3 extends over 14 amino acids. The germline CDR1 and CDR2 sequences are SQVTM and ANQGSEA. V lost 7 bases and J lost 5; bases outside the gene matches: 10. DNA for the CDR3: TGCAGCGCAAGCCTTAGGGGGCGAAATGAAAAACTGTTTTTT. Amino acids: CSASLRGRNEKLFF.

The CDR3 region has the DNA TGTGCCAGCAGCTATAGACAGGGTCGGGATGAGCAGTTCTTC. Its protein product is CASSYRQGRDEQFF. This chain connects TRBV7-9 to TRBJ2-1, with TRBD1 matching 7 bases. In germline, CDR1 is SEHNR, CDR2 FQNEAQ (reference sequence). This CDR3 has 14 residues. Losses at the gene ends were 4 bases for V and 8 bases for J; bases not matched to a gene: 8.

The rearrangement joins TRBV29-1 to TRBJ2-7; 8 nucleotides align to TRBD1. Trimming took 3 bases from V and 0 from J; bases not matched to a gene: 4. CDR1 and CDR2 from the germline V gene are SQVTM and ANQGSEA. This CDR3 comprises 14 residues. The CDR3 spells CSVDSGTGSYEQYF. In nucleotides, the CDR3 is TGCAGCGTTGACTCCGGGACAGGCTCCTACGAGCAGTACTTC.

The J gene is TRBJ1-2, the V gene TRBV5-5; the D is unclear. Trimming pared 3 bases from V and 4 bases from J, leaving 25 bases between. This CDR3 has 18 residues. The germline V gene encodes CDR1 SGHKS and CDR2 YYEKEE (reference sequence). The CDR3 coding sequence is TGTGCCAGCAGCTCAAGGACCGAGCCCTTTGGATCGGCCTATGGCTACACCTTC. It specifies CASSSRTEPFGSAYGYTF.

The chain has TRBV24-1 and TRBJ2-3; tentative D call: TRBD1 (7 bases). Deletions cut 3 bases from V and 4 bases from J, with 22 bases between. Germline lookup yields CDR1 KGHDR and CDR2 SFDVKD. The length of the CDR3 is 18 residues. The CDR3 here is CATSDPRQGIGRADTQYF. As DNA, the CDR3 is TGTGCCACCAGTGATCCAAGACAGGGAATCGGGAGAGCAGATACGCAGTATTTT.

The chain uses TRBV19 and TRBJ1-1; no firm D call. Germline V gene lookup returns CDR1 LNHDA and CDR2 SQIVND (reference sequence). Trimming shortened V by 1 base and J by 2 bases, and 8 bases separated the two germline ends. The CDR3 covers 14 residues. In nucleotides, the CDR3 is TGTGCCAGTAGTATAGTTCAGACAAACACTGAAGCTTTCTTT. Its translation is CASSIVQTNTEAFF.

This clone was recorded a few times. The rearrangement uses TRBV5-1 and TRBJ1-1; 7 bases are shared with TRBD1. From germline, CDR1 is SGHRS and CDR2 YFSETQ. V lost 5 bases and J lost 4; bases outside the gene matches: 5. The CDR3 covers 13 residues. CDR3 protein: CASRQGPLTEAFF. CDR3 in DNA: TGCGCCAGCAGACAGGGGCCCCTCACTGAAGCTTTCTTT.

The chain employs TRBV25-1 and TRBJ2-3; TRBD1 might be the D (6 bases). V dropped 6 bases and J dropped 3 bases, with 13 bases sitting between them. CDR3 length: 14 amino acids. Germline CDR1 MGHDK, CDR2 SYGVNS. The CDR3 DNA reads as TGTGCCAGCAGCGGTTTGGGGGCGACAGATACGCAGTATTTT. Amino acid sequence: CASSGLGATDTQYF.

CDR3 coding DNA: TGTGCCAGCAGCTCGGGACGTCGGAACACTGAAGCTTTCTTT. Translation gives CASSSGRRNTEAFF. V usage is TRBV7-3 and J usage is TRBJ1-1; D may be TRBD1 (5 bases). V was shortened by 4 bases and J by 1 base, with 10 bases between the two germline ends. This CDR3 is built from 14 residues. Looked up from germline, CDR1 is SGHTA and CDR2 is FQGTGA.

This rearrangement joins TRBV5-4 to TRBJ2-1; TRBD2 matches 10 bases. V shed 1 base, J shed 8 bases, and the junction held 3 bases outside the gene matches. The CDR3 runs 14 residues. The germline gives CDR1 SGHNT, CDR2 YYREEE (reference sequence). This chain's CDR3 is CASSLSSGGDEQFF. DNA for the CDR3: TGTGCCAGCAGCTTGTCCAGCGGGGGGGATGAGCAGTTCTTC.

The chain uses TRBV18 and TRBJ2-1; weak D call: TRBD1 (6 bases). This CDR3 has 16 residues. Germline assignment: CDR1 KGHSH and CDR2 LQKENI. Trimming took 0 bases from V and 0 from J, leaving 9 bases between them. This CDR3 reads CASSPPRGGSYNEQFF. CDR3 sequence (DNA): TGTGCCAGCTCACCACCAAGAGGGGGCTCCTACAATGAGCAGTTCTTC.

V is TRBV4-3 and J is TRBJ1-6, with D hard to call. The V end was cut by 0 bases, the J end by 10 bases, with 10 bases between. CDR1 LGHNA and CDR2 YSLEER come from the germline V gene. This CDR3 has 14 residues. The CDR3 coding sequence is TGCGCCAGCAGCCAAGACAGCAAGCGGTCACCCCTCCACTTT. Encoded protein: CASSQDSKRSPLHF.

V is TRBV28 and J is TRBJ2-2; TRBD1 might be the D (5 bases). Germline V CDR1 and CDR2: MDHEN, SYDVKM. This CDR3 is 14 amino acids long. Trimming took off 6 bases at V and 1 base at J, with 9 bases between the two ends. The CDR3 region is CASRSQGNTGELFF. CDR3 sequence (DNA): TGTGCCAGCAGATCGCAGGGGAACACCGGGGAGCTGTTTTTT. Supplemented by reference TRBV28 and TRBJ2-2, the full variable domain reads DVKVTQSSRYLVKRTGEKVFLECVQDMDHENMFWYRQDPGLGLRLIYFSYDVKMKEKGDIPEGYSVSREKKERFSLILESASTNQTSMYLCASRSQGNTGELFFGEGSRLTVL.

The chain has TRBV24-1 and TRBJ1-5, with unresolved D. V dropped 3 bases and J dropped 6 bases, with 5 bases sitting between them. The CDR3 runs to 12 residues. CDR1 KGHDR and CDR2 SFDVKD come from the germline V gene. CDR3 loop: CATSDPGQPQHF. The CDR3 DNA reads as TGTGCCACCAGTGATCCCGGTCAGCCCCAGCATTTT.

The chain uses TRBV28 and TRBJ1-5, with 10 bases identical to TRBD1. V trimming: 6 bases; J trimming: 4 bases; junction bases outside the gene matches: 6. This CDR3 is built from 15 residues. Germline V gene lookup returns CDR1 MDHEN and CDR2 SYDVKM. The CDR3 protein is CASRPRDRGNQPQHF. The CDR3 DNA reads TGTGCCAGCAGGCCCCGGGACAGGGGAAATCAGCCCCAGCATTTT.

The chain links TRBV6-5 to TRBJ1-4, with TRBD1 matching over 7 bases. This CDR3 contains 13 residues. CDR1 is MNHEY, CDR2 SVGAGI, per germline. V lost 8 bases to trimming and J lost 10 bases; unmatched junction nucleotides: 10. CDR3 protein: CASCTGDSGKLFF. In DNA form, the CDR3 reads TGTGCCAGCTGTACAGGGGATTCGGGAAAACTGTTTTTT.

The chain joins TRBV20-1 to TRBJ2-7; D is uncertain. This CDR3 contains 11 residues. CDR1 is DFQATT, CDR2 SNEGSKA, per germline (reference sequence). V gave up 3 bases and J gave up 2 bases, with 5 bases separating them. CDR3: CSASLTYEQYF. The DNA of the CDR3 is TGCAGTGCTAGTCTCACCTACGAGCAGTACTTC.

This chain links TRBV10-2 with TRBJ2-3; D remains unclear. Germline values: CDR1 WSHSY, CDR2 SAAADI. Trimming removed 2 bases at V and 12 bases at J, with 15 bases between. The CDR3 runs to 13 residues. CDR3 loop: CASSEEWATGQYF. The CDR3, as DNA: TGCGCCAGCAGTGAGGAGTGGGCTACGGGCCAGTATTTT.

This clone was detected only once. CDR3 amino acids: CASGAGGNEQFF. The CDR3 DNA sequence: TGTGCCAGCGGGGCAGGGGGGAATGAGCAGTTCTTC. The chain employs TRBV7-3 and TRBJ2-1; D may be TRBD1 (7 bases). The V and J ends lost 8 bases and 7 bases respectively, with 12 bases between them. The CDR3 is 12 amino acids. Germline CDR1 reads SGHTA; CDR2 reads FQGTGA. The full variable domain, with the rest looked up from reference TRBV7-3 and TRBJ2-1, is GAGVSQTPSNKVTEKGKYVELRCDPISGHTALYWYRQSLGQGPEFLIYFQGTGAADDSGLPNDRFFAVRPEGSVSTLKIQRTERGDSAVYLCASGAGGNEQFFGPGTRLTVL.

The V gene is TRBV5-8, the J gene TRBJ1-1; TRBD1 agrees at 9 bases. The length of the CDR3 is 15 residues. Germline values: CDR1 SGHTS, CDR2 YDEGEE. J gave up 2 bases and V 4 bases, and 6 bases lay outside the gene matches. This CDR3 reads CASSTWTGANTEAFF. CDR3 DNA sequence: TGTGCCAGCAGCACCTGGACAGGGGCTAACACTGAAGCTTTCTTT.

The V and J genes are TRBV7-8 and TRBJ2-1; the D gene is possibly TRBD1 (6 bases). CDR3 length equals 12 residues. The germline CDR1 and CDR2 sequences are SGHVS and FQNEAQ. Trimming pared 7 bases from V and 8 bases from J, leaving 12 bases between. The DNA of the CDR3 is TGTGCCAGCAATCTCAGGGGTGATGAGCAGTTCTTC. It specifies CASNLRGDEQFF.